This TCR beta chain was recorded in a study of blood T cell repertoires in COVID-19. Losses at the gene ends were 2 bases for V and 1 base for J; bases not matched to a gene: 7. Germline V CDR1 and CDR2: SGHTA, FQGNSA. This CDR3 spans 19 amino acids. Assay: immunoSEQ multiplex PCR; the TCRdb copy retains only in-frame clones and omits some. The table has 170,000 or so clones, just under 80% seen once. Sequenced sample: peripheral blood. The chain couples TRBV7-2 to TRBJ2-3, with 15 bases fitting TRBD2. The sequence derives from a man in his 70s with active or convalescent COVID-19. CDR3 DNA sequence: TGTGCCAGCAGCTTAAAGGGACTAGCGGGAGGAGGGGGCACAGATACGCAGTATTTT. Its protein is CASSLKGLAGGGGTDTQYF.